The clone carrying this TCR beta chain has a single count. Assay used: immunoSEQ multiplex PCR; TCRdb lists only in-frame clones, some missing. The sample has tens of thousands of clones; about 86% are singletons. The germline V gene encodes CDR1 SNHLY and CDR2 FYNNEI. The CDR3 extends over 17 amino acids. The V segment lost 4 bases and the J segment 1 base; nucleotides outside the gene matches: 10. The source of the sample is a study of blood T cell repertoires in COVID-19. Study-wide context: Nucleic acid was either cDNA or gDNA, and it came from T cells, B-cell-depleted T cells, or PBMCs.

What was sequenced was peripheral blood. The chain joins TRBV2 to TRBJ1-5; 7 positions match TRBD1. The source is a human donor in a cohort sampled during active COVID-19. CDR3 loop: CASSAPGTVTSNQPQHF. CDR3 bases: TGTGCCAGCAGTGCCCCCGGGACAGTCACCAGCAATCAGCCCCAGCATTTT.